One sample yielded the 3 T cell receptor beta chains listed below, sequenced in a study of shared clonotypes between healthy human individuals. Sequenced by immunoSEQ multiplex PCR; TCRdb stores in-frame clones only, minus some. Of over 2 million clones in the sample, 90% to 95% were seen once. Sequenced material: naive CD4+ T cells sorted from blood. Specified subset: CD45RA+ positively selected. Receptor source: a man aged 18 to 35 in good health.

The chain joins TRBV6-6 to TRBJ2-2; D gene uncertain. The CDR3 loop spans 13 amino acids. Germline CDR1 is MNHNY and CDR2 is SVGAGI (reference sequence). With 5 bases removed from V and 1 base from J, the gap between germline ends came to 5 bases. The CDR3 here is CASSNQNTGELFF. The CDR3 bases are TGTGCCAGCAGTAACCAGAACACCGGGGAGCTGTTTTTT.

The CDR3 protein is CASSRTAGTSGRKSDGEQYF. CDR3 nucleotides: TGCGCCAGCAGCCGAACTGCCGGGACTAGCGGGAGAAAATCGGACGGCGAGCAGTACTTC. The genes are TRBV5-1 and TRBJ2-7, with 14 positions matching TRBD2. The V and J ends lost 4 bases and 6 bases, in that order; junction bases with no gene match: 21. CDR1 SGHRS and CDR2 YFSETQ come from the germline V gene. This CDR3 is built from 20 residues.

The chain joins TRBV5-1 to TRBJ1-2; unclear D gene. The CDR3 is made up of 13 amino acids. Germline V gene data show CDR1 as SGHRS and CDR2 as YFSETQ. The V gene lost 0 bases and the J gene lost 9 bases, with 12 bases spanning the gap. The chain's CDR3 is CASSLGTSFSYTF. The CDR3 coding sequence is TGCGCCAGCAGCTTGGGGACCAGTTTTAGCTACACCTTC.